The T cell receptor (beta chain) described here comes from a study of CD8+CD57+ T cells in acquired aplastic anemia (dated by TCRdb to between 2018 and 2020). For the wider study: On average, sorted CD4+ and CD8+ cells yielded 3.2 ug of extracted DNA, with a range of 0.2 to 27.4 ug. For healthy donor samples, the average read count was roughly 9.9 million for CD4+ cells and 11 million to 14 million for CD8+ cells.

Trimming removed 3 bases from V and 6 bases from J, leaving 2 bases between the germline ends. The CDR3, cysteine through phenylalanine, is 10 amino acids long. Only the CDR3 region is kept as DNA, spanning 30 bases read in frame from base 1. For CDR1 and CDR2, the germline V gene (reference sequence) lists SEHNR and FQNEAQ. TCR beta VDJ combination and CDR3 sequence profiling used genomic DNA as the template. An Illumina HiSeq 2000 was used for TCR repertoire sequencing. On the study's bioinformatics: TRBV/TRBJ rearrangement plots, CDR3 size and DJ length profiles, and Simpson's diversity index were used to evaluate the repertoires. The immunodominant clone was defined as the most abundant DNA sequence in deep sequencing data. CDR3 amino acid sequences were screened for sharing across subjects and were compared with published repertoires and the VDJdb database. TCRdb passed the public sequencing reads through fastp at Q25 and MiXCR, retaining productive beta sequences. Identical CDR3 proteins give one entry, which carries the most common genes and DNA. The V and J calls reflect TCRdb's pipeline rather than the authors' work. This sample holds 150,000 to 200,000 distinct CDR3 sequences; roughly 48% were observed only once. Approximately 1% of the sample is taken by the ten largest.

Broad study findings and their caveats: Twenty-nine CD8+ CDR3 sequences were found to be shared between patients and controls, but these sequences appeared to be highly expressed in patients and within the immunodominant clones of the patients. Between patients and healthy controls, no significant difference in CD8+ Simpson's diversity was found (P=0.060).

This clonotype was observed at least ten times. Its antigen remains undetermined. No quality values exist for individual bases; no much larger clone is one base distant. The study deep-sequenced TCR repertoires of sorted CD4+ and CD8+ blood T cells from severe aplastic anemia patients and healthy subjects. Ficoll-Paque density gradient centrifugation was used to isolate peripheral blood mononuclear cells. CD4+ and CD8+ T cells were sorted by FACS or magnetic beads before DNA extraction. Material for sequencing was sorted CD4+, CD8+, or CD8+CD57+ T cells (not recorded which) from PBMCs. The chain is encoded by TRBV7-9 joined to TRBJ1-1, with the D gene uncertain. The receptor was isolated from a human donor in good health. The DNA reads TGTGCCAGCAGCTTTGCTGAAGCTTTCTTT. The encoded protein is CASSFAEAFF.